These T cell receptor beta chains were read from a single sample in a study of a mutant IDH1 vaccine in newly diagnosed glioma. Profiled with immunoSEQ multiplex PCR; TCRdb holds only in-frame clones, not every one. Among some 60,000 clones listed, 75% to 85% were seen once. These receptors have no known antigen. The source material was PBMCs, sampled from a glioma patient whose treatment included an IDH1 peptide vaccine. All receptors derive from a man aged 40-49 years with glioma. The CDR3 runs from the conserved cysteine through the conserved F or W. The D gene is left open where the match is weak. The size of a clone is reported for some rows only, either as once, few or many, or as a class for expanded clones.

j_call clone_size d_call v_call cdr3_nt cdr3_aa
TRBJ1-5 . . TRBV27 TGTGCCAGCAGTTTAGGCCAGTCCAATCAGCCCCAGCATTTT CASSLGQSNQPQHF
TRBJ2-3 . . TRBV18 TGTGCCAGCTCACCACTAAGGGTTGAAGGGGCAGGCGCAGATACGCAGTATTTT CASSPLRVEGAGADTQYF
TRBJ2-1 . TRBD2 TRBV10-2 TGCGCCAGCAGTGAGACGGCGGGGGTTACCTACAATGAGCAGTTCTTC CASSETAGVTYNEQFF
TRBJ2-5 . TRBD2 TRBV2 TGTGCCAGCAGTGGAAGCGGGGGGGCCGAGACCCAGTACTTC CASSGSGGAETQYF
TRBJ1-2 . . TRBV7-9 TGTGCCAGCAGCTTAGGGGGGGCTTCTAACTATGGCTACACCTTC CASSLGGASNYGYTF
TRBJ1-1 . TRBD1 TRBV28 TGTGCCACCCATCCAGGGGGGGGGTTTACTGAAGCTTTCTTT CATHPGGGFTEAFF
TRBJ1-5 few TRBD1 TRBV2 TGTGCCAGCAGTGAAGAGCGGACAGGGAGCAATCAGCCCCAGCATTTT CASSEERTGSNQPQHF
TRBJ2-4 . TRBD1 TRBV5-4 TGTGCCAGCAGCTCCGGGGACAGGGGAGGAAACATTCAGTACTTC CASSSGDRGGNIQYF
TRBJ1-1 few . TRBV6-5 TGTGCCAGCAGTTACTCTCAGGGGAAGACTGAAGCTTTCTTT CASSYSQGKTEAFF
TRBJ2-7 . TRBD1 TRBV5-4 TGTGCCAGCAGCTTAAGACAGGGGATGACTTCCTACGAGCAGTACTTC CASSLRQGMTSYEQYF
TRBJ2-7 . . TRBV5-6 TGTGCCAGCAGTTCTGTAGGCAGCTTCGGATACGCGCAGTACTTC CASSSVGSFGYAQYF
TRBJ2-7 . . TRBV4-3 TGCGCCAGCAGCCGCCACCTGGGGGGCTCCTACGAGCAGTACTTC CASSRHLGGSYEQYF
TRBJ2-3 . TRBD2 TRBV11-2 TGTGCCAGCAGCTTAGGGAGGACTAGCGGATATACAGATACGCAGTATTTT CASSLGRTSGYTDTQYF
TRBJ2-1 . TRBD1 TRBV6-5 TGTGCCAGCAGTTCCCTGGACAGGCGGTACAATGAGCAGTTCTTC CASSSLDRRYNEQFF
TRBJ1-2 . . TRBV4-3 TGCGCCAGCAGCCAAGGGGGGGAATTTAGTGGCTACACCTTC CASSQGGEFSGYTF
TRBJ2-3 few . TRBV9 TGTGCCAGCAGCGTGACCACAGATACGCAGTATTTT CASSVTTDTQYF
TRBJ1-1 . TRBD1 TRBV6-1 TGTGCCAGCAGTGCTTGGGACAGGGGGAACACTGAAGCTTTCTTT CASSAWDRGNTEAFF
TRBJ2-1 . . TRBV28 TGTGCCAGCAGTACCACGTCGAGAGGCGGTGAGCAGTTCTTC CASSTTSRGGEQFF
TRBJ2-7 . TRBD1 TRBV10-1 TGCGCCAGCAGTATGACAGGGAGTGTCAACGAGCAGTACTTC CASSMTGSVNEQYF
TRBJ1-1 few . TRBV7-2 TGTGCCAGCAGCTTACGGATCGGTGGGACTGAAGCTTTCTTT CASSLRIGGTEAFF
TRBJ2-1 . TRBD2 TRBV9 TGTGCCAGCAGCCCATACGCCGGGACTAGCGGCGACAATGAGCAGTTCTTC CASSPYAGTSGDNEQFF
TRBJ2-3 . . TRBV5-6 TGTGCCAGCACCTCAGGGGCCATCACAGATACGCAGTATTTT CASTSGAITDTQYF
TRBJ2-2 . TRBD2 TRBV5-5 TGTGCCAGCAGCTTGCGGGGCGGGAGGTCTGGGGAGCTGTTTTTT CASSLRGGRSGELFF
TRBJ2-1 . TRBD2 TRBV15 TGTGCCACCAGCAGAGATGGGACTAGCGGGAGACGAACCTACAATGAGCAGTTCTTC CATSRDGTSGRRTYNEQFF
TRBJ1-1 . TRBD1 TRBV5-1 TGCGCCAGCAGCTTGGAGGGGACAGGGGGGACGAACACTGAAGCTTTCTTT CASSLEGTGGTNTEAFF
TRBJ1-4 once . TRBV7-9 TGTGCCAGCAGCCCGGCCAGCTCTAGTGAAAAACTGTTTTTT CASSPASSSEKLFF
TRBJ1-5 . . TRBV30 TGTGCCTGGAGGCCACGTGGGTTAAGCAATCAGCCCCAGCATTTT CAWRPRGLSNQPQHF
TRBJ2-5 . . TRBV28 TGTGCCAGCATGATCCAAGAGACCCAGTACTTC CASMIQETQYF
TRBJ2-3 . . TRBV18 TGTGCCAGCTCACGATCAGAATCCGGGACCCGACAAAGGGGAGATACGCAGTATTTT CASSRSESGTRQRGDTQYF
TRBJ2-5 . . TRBV28 TGTGCCAGCAGCCCAAATCGACTGGGTCCTGGGGAGACCCAGTACTTC CASSPNRLGPGETQYF
TRBJ2-2 . . TRBV7-9 TGTGCCAGCAGCCTGAAGGAGGGGCGCACCGGGGAGCTGTTTTTT CASSLKEGRTGELFF
TRBJ2-7 . TRBD2 TRBV5-6 TGTGCCAGCAGCTTCAGGCAGAGTACTAGCGGAAACTCCTACGAGCAGTACTTC CASSFRQSTSGNSYEQYF
TRBJ2-2 . . TRBV27 TGTGCCAGCAGTTCCCTATTGAACACCGGGGAGCTGTTTTTT CASSSLLNTGELFF
TRBJ2-1 . TRBD1 TRBV14 TGTGCCAGCAGCCATGCGGGACAGGGATGGAATGAGCAGTTCTTC CASSHAGQGWNEQFF
TRBJ1-5 . . TRBV7-8 TGTGCCAGCAGCCCCCGGGACGGTGGCAATCAGCCCCAGCATTTT CASSPRDGGNQPQHF
TRBJ1-5 . TRBD1 TRBV27 TGTGCCAGCAGAACCCGACAGGGGGTCGGCAATCAGCCCCAGCATTTT CASRTRQGVGNQPQHF
TRBJ2-1 once . TRBV4-3 TGCGCCAGCAGCCAAGGCTGGGAAGGCGTAAGCTCCTACAATGAGCAGTTCTTC CASSQGWEGVSSYNEQFF